This T cell receptor beta chain derives from a study of cytomegalovirus exposure and HLA in healthy donors. Study-wide results and caveats: CMV serostatus alone was available as immune exposure information. Reported findings show TCR beta sequences accurately forecast HLA-A and HLA-B alleles in most subjects. TCR beta V- and J-gene trimming was later associated with a missense DCLRE1C variant.

Concerning this clone: No antigen is known for it.

PCR involved 60 Vbeta and 13 Jbeta primers. Here immunoSEQ multiplex PCR was the method, and the copy in TCRdb shows in-frame clones only, minus some. The sample gives roughly 100,000 clones, approximately 80% of which show up once; approximately 10% is in the top ten. The CDR3 has 12 amino acids. V was clipped by 5 bases and J by 6 bases; unmatched bases: 1. Germline-derived CDR1 and CDR2 are SGHTA and FQGNSA. Sequenced input: PBMCs. The J gene is TRBJ2-3, the V gene TRBV7-2, with 8 bases identical to TRBD1. This receptor was taken from a human donor in good health. The CDR3 is CASSRQGDTQYF. CDR3 bases: TGTGCCAGCAGCCGACAGGGGGATACGCAGTATTTT.